This TCR beta chain stems from a study of blood T cell repertoires in COVID-19. Study background: COVID-19 samples from acute and convalescent phases originated in the United States, Italy and Spain. Sources were T cells, B-cell-depleted T cells, or PBMCs; the material itself was cDNA or gDNA.

In the original workflow: Estimates of nucleated cell counts were drawn from the amplification of reference gene primers. Assay used: immunoSEQ multiplex PCR; TCRdb lists only in-frame clones, some missing. Clone size and the V and J calls come from that table; the DNA yielded D and trimming. This table has some 220,000 clones, more than 75% appearing once. Germline-derived CDR1 and CDR2 are SNHLY and FYNNEI. The CDR3 has 15 residues. Trimming took off 2 bases at V and 10 bases at J, with 15 bases between the two ends. The chain has TRBV2 and TRBJ1-6; D not resolved. The material sequenced was peripheral blood. This sequence was found in a man aged 50-59 years who had recovered from COVID-19. The CDR3 protein is CASSELGPRSSPLHF. The CDR3 DNA is TGTGCCAGCAGTGAACTGGGCCCCCGTTCCTCACCCCTCCACTTT.